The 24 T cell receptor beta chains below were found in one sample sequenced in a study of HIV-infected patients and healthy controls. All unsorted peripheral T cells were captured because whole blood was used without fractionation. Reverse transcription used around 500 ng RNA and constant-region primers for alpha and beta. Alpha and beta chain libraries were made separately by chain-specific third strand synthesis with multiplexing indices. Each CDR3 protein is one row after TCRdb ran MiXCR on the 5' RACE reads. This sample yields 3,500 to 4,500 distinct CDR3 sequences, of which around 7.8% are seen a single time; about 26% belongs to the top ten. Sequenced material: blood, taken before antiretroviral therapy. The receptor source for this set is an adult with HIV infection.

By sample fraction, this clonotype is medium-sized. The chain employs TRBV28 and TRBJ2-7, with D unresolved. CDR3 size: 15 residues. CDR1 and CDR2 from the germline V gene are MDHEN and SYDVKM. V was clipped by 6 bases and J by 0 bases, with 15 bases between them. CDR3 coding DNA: TGTGCCAGCAGCTCCCTCCCTCGTCGCTCCTACGAGCAGTACTTC. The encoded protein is CASSSLPRRSYEQYF.

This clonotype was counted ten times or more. CDR3 amino acids: CASIAGYEQFF. The CDR3 nucleotides are TGTGCCAGCATAGCTGGCTATGAGCAGTTCTTC. The genes are TRBV2 and TRBJ2-1, with D hard to call. This CDR3 is 11 amino acids long. Germline V gives CDR1 SNHLY, CDR2 FYNNEI. Trimming removed 7 bases at V and 8 bases at J, with 9 bases between.

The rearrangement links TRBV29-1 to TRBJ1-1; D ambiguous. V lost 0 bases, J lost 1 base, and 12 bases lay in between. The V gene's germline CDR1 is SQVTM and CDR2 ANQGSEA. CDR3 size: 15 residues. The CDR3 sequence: CSVEDSGDQNTEAFF. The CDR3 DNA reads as TGCAGCGTTGAAGATTCGGGCGACCAGAACACTGAAGCTTTCTTT.

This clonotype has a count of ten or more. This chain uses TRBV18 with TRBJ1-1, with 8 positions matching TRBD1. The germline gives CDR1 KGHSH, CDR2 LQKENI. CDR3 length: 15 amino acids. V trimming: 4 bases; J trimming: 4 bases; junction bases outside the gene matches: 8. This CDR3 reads CASSLGGQGPTEAFF. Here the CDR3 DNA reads TGTGCCAGCTCACTTGGAGGACAGGGCCCCACTGAAGCTTTCTTT.

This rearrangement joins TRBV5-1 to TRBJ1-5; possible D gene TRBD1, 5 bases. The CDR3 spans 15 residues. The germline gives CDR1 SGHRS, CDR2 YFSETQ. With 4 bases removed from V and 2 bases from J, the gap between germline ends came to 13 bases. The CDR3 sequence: CASSQVGDGNQPQHF. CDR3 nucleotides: TGCGCCAGCAGCCAGGTGGGGGACGGCAATCAGCCCCAGCATTTT.

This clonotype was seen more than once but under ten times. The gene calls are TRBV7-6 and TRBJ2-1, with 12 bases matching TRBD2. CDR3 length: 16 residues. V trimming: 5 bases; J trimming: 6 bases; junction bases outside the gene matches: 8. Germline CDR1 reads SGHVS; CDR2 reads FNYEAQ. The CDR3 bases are TGTGCCAGCAGCCGACCGGGACTAGCGGGCTTCAATGAGCAGTTCTTC. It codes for CASSRPGLAGFNEQFF.

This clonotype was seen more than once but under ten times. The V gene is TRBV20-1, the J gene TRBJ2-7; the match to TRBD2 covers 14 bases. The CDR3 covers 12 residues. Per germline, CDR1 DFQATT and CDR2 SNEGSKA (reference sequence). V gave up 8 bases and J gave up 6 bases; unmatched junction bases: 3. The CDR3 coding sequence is TGCAGTACCGGACTAGCGGGAGGCGAGCAGTACTTC. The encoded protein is CSTGLAGGEQYF.

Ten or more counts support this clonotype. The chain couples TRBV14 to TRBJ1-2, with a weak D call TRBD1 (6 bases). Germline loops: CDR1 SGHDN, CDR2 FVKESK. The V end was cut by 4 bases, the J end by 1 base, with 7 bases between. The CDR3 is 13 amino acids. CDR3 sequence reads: CASSPQGNYGYTF. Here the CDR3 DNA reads TGTGCCAGCAGCCCACAGGGTAACTATGGCTACACCTTC.

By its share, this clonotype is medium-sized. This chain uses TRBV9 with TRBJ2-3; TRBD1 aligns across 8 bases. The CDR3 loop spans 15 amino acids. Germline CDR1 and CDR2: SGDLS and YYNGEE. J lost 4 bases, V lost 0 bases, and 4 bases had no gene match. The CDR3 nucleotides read TGTGCCAGCAGCGTAGAGGACAGGGTTTCAGATACGCAGTATTTT. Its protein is CASSVEDRVSDTQYF.

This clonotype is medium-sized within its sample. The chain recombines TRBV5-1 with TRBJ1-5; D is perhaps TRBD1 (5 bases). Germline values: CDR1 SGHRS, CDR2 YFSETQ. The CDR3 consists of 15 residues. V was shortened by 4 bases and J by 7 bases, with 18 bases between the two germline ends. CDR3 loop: CASSRIPGVEQPQHF. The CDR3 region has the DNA TGCGCCAGCAGCCGAATCCCGGGGGTAGAGCAGCCCCAGCATTTT.

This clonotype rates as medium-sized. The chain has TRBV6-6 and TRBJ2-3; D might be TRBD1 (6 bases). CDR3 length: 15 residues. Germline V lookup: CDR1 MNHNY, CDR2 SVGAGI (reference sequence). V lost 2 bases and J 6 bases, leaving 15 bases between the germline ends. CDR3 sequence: CASSYRAERGDTQYF. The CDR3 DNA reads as TGTGCCAGCAGTTACCGGGCAGAAAGGGGGGATACGCAGTATTTT.

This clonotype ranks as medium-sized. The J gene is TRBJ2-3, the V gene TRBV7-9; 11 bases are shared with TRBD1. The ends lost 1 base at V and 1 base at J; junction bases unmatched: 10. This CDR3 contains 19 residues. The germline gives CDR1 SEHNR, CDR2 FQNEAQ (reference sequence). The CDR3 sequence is CASSLGGQGAIFGTDTQYF. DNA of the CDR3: TGTGCCAGCAGCTTAGGTGGACAGGGGGCCATCTTCGGCACAGATACGCAGTATTTT.

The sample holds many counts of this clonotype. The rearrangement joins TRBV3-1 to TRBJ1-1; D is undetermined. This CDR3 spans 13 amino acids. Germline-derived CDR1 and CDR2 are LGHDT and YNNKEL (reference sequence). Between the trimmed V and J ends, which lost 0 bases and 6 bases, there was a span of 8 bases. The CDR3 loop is CASSQEEASEAFF. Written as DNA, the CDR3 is TGTGCCAGCAGCCAAGAAGAGGCCTCTGAAGCTTTCTTT.

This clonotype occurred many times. The chain's CDR3 is CASSLGASGPINEQFF. Written as DNA, the CDR3 is TGTGCCAGCAGCTTAGGAGCTAGCGGGCCGATAAATGAGCAGTTCTTC. V and J are TRBV11-3 and TRBJ2-1, with 8 bases identical to TRBD2. Germline trimming cut 1 base from V and 7 bases from J; bases unmatched to any gene: 9. The CDR3 runs to 16 residues. In germline, CDR1 is SGHNT, CDR2 YENEEA. The full variable domain, its missing parts supplied by reference TRBV11-3 and TRBJ2-1, is EAGVVQSPRYKIIEKKQPVAFWCNPISGHNTLYWYLQNLGQGPELLIRYENEEAVDDSQLPKDRFSAERLKGVDSTLKIQPAELGDSAVYLCASSLGASGPINEQFFGPGTRLTVL.

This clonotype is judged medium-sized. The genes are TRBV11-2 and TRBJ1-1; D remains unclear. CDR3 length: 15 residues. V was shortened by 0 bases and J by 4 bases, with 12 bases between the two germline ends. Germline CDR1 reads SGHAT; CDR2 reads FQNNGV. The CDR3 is CASSLEWAASTEAFF. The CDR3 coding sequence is TGTGCCAGCAGCTTAGAATGGGCAGCGAGCACTGAAGCTTTCTTT. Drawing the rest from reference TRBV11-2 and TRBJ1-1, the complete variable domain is EAGVAQSPRYKIIEKRQSVAFWCNPISGHATLYWYQQILGQGPKLLIQFQNNGVVDDSQLPKDRFSAERLKGVDSTLKIQPAKLEDSAVYLCASSLEWAASTEAFFGQGTRLTVV.

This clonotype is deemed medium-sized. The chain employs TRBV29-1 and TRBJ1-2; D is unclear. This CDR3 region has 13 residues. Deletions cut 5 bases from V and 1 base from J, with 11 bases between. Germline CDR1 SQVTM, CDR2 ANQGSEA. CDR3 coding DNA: TGCAGCGTTCGGACCTCCGGTAACTATGGCTACACCTTC. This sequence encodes CSVRTSGNYGYTF.

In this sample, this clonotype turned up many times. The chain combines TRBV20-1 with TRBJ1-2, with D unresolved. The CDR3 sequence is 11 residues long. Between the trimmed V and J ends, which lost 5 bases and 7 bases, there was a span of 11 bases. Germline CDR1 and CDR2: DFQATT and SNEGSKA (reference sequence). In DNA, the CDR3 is TGCAGTGCTTTACTGGAGAGTGGCTACACCTTC. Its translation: CSALLESGYTF.

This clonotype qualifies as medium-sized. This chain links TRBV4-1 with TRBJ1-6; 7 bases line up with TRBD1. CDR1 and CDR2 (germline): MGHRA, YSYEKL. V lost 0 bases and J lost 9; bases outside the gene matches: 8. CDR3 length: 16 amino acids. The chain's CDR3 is CASSQDYRQGFSPLHF. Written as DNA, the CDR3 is TGCGCCAGCAGCCAAGATTATAGACAGGGTTTTTCACCCCTCCACTTT.

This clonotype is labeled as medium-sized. CDR3 nucleotide sequence: TGTGCCAGCAAGGTTGGAGGGGTCGACACCGGGGAGCTGTTTTTT. Protein: CASKVGGVDTGELFF. The chain couples TRBV25-1 to TRBJ2-2; the D gene is possibly TRBD2 (6 bases). V shed 7 bases and J shed 3 bases, with 15 bases lying between them. Germline loops: CDR1 MGHDK, CDR2 SYGVNS. The CDR3 length is 15 residues.

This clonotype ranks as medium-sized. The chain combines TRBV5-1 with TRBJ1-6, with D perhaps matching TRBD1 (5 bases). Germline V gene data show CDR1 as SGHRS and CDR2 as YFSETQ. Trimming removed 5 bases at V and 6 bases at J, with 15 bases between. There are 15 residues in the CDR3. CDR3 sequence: CASSSLQGGNSPLHF. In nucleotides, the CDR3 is TGCGCCAGCAGTTCTCTCCAGGGCGGTAATTCACCCCTCCACTTT. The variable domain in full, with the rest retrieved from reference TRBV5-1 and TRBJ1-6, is KAGVTQTPRYLIKTRGQQVTLSCSPISGHRSVSWYQQTPGQGLQFLFEYFSETQRNKGNFPGRFSGRQFSNSRSEMNVSTLELGDSALYLCASSSLQGGNSPLHFGNGTRLTVT.

CDR3 nucleotides: TGTGCCAGCAGTGGATCCGTAGCGGGGCTCAGCACAGATACGCAGTATTTT. As protein: CASSGSVAGLSTDTQYF. The chain employs TRBV6-1 and TRBJ2-3; 8 positions agree with TRBD2. The germline V gene has CDR1 MNHNS and CDR2 SASEGT. After removal of 4 bases from V and 0 bases from J, the junction contained 9 bases not matched to a gene. CDR3 length: 17 residues.

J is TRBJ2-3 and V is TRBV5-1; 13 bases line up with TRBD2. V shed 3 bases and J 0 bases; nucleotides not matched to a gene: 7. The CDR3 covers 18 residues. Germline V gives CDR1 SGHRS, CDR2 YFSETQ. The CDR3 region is CASSWRLAGGTSTDTQYF. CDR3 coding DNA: TGCGCCAGCAGCTGGCGACTAGCGGGGGGCACTAGCACAGATACGCAGTATTTT.

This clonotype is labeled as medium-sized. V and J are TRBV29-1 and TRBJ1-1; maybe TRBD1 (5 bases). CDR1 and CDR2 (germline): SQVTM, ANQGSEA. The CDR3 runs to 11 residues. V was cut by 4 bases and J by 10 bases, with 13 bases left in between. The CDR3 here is CSVAPPGRAFF. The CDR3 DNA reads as TGCAGCGTTGCCCCCCCGGGGCGAGCTTTCTTT.

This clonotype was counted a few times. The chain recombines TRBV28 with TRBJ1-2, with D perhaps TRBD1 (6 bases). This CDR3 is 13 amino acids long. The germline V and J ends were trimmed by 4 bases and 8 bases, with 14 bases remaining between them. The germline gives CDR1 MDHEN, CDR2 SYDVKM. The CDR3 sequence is CASSSRGAEGYTF. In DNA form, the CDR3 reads TGTGCCAGCAGTTCCCGGGGGGCGGAAGGCTACACCTTC.